One TCR beta chain is described in this entry. This specimen belongs to a study of patients and donors after allogeneic stem cell transplantation. One entry per CDR3 protein, called by TCRdb with MiXCR from the RT-PCR reads. The table includes under 170,000 distinct CDR3 sequences, about 40% detected once. The CDR3 extends over 17 amino acids. Germline V lookup: CDR1 LGHDT, CDR2 YNNKEL (reference sequence). V was pared by 1 base and J by 0 bases, with 10 bases between. The source is a human donor who was either an allogeneic HSCT recipient or a stem cell or donor lymphocyte infusion donor (not recorded which). It is not recorded whose cells these are; they may come from a transplant donor. The V call is TRBV3-1, the J call TRBJ2-6, with D possibly being TRBD1 (5 bases). The sequencing input was blood, either unsorted or a sorted T cell fraction (not recorded which). CDR3 sequence reads: CASSQATGPSGANVLTF. The CDR3, as DNA: TGTGCCAGCAGCCAAGCTACAGGTCCCTCTGGGGCCAACGTCCTGACTTTC. The variable domain in full, with the rest retrieved from reference TRBV3-1 and TRBJ2-6, is DTAVSQTPKYLVTQMGNDKSIKCEQNLGHDTMYWYKQDSKKFLKIMFSYNNKELIINETVPNRFSPKSPDKAHLNLHINSLELGDSAVYFCASSQATGPSGANVLTFGAGSRLTVL.